This T cell receptor beta chain is from a study of blood T cell repertoires in COVID-19 (dated by TCRdb to about 2020). Notes on the research overall: The collaborator samples originated in the United States, Italy and Spain and spanned the acute and convalescent phases of COVID-19. Sample metadata almost always included a de-identified subject ID, COVID-19 status, age in years and sex. Where HLA class I and class II types were available, the types were taken from metadata supplied by the sample provider, not from assay-based typing. The repertoires were released in a freely available public database intended as a resource for research on the immune response to SARS-CoV-2. Subjects who had been exposed to COVID-19, were actively infected with it, or had recovered from it provided the deeply sampled blood TCRbeta repertoires that made up the dataset. Samples came from the ongoing ImmuneRACE study (first 160 participants) plus 1,254 subjects from 6 global collaborators. The material from the prospective study consisted of cDNA or gDNA derived from T cells, B-cell-depleted T cells, or PBMCs. Overall study results and their limits: The amount of clinical and demographic metadata varied by source and participant and was provided uncurated.

The immunoSEQ Assay, a bias-controlled multiplex PCR, was used to amplify TCRbeta CDR3 regions from genomic DNA. The authors' pipeline ran thus. The number of nucleated cells in each sample was estimated by amplification of reference gene primers within the assay. To quantify the absolute abundance of each unique TCRbeta CDR3 rearrangement, sequence reads were collapsed and filtered. For each sample, productive Simpson clonality was calculated by taking the square root of Simpson's diversity index across productive rearrangements. TCRdb limited this immuneACCESS table to in-frame rearrangements with V and J called. A share of clones is missing; checked studies link under half to unresolved V genes, and the rest is unexplained. That table supplies the V and J calls and clone size; D and trimming were determined from the DNA. This sample is represented by 250,000 to 300,000 clones; 80% to 90% of them were singletons. The ten largest clonotypes hold 13% of the sample.

One collaborating source in Seattle enrolled patients while the patients were actively infected and followed the patients over time throughout the course of disease. Collaborating institutions collected whole blood in K2EDTA tubes following their own protocols. For TCRbeta analysis, collaborators shipped samples in one of three forms: frozen whole blood, isolated PBMCs, or DNA extracted from either of those sample types. As to this clone: Its specific antigen is unknown. Base quality data are lacking; no much larger clone is found one base away.

Looking up the germline V gene yields CDR1 MNHEY and CDR2 SVGAGI. V lost 0 bases and J lost 3 bases, and the count of bases not matched to a germline gene is 2. Reading from cysteine to phenylalanine, the CDR3 counts 14 amino acids. Left in the record is the CDR3 DNA by itself, 42 bases read in frame from the first base. This receptor was identified in a woman aged 70-85 years with COVID-19, enrolled during active disease. This receptor chain uses TRBV6-5 and TRBJ2-7, and 7 bases in between align with TRBD2. The sequenced sample was peripheral blood. The CDR3 in this case is CASSYSLAGYEQYF. In nucleotide form, the sequence is TGTGCCAGCAGTTACTCGTTAGCGGGCTACGAGCAGTACTTC.